The next 2 T cell receptor beta chains were all read from a single sample in a study of glioma-infiltrating T cells after dendritic cell vaccination. Here immunoSEQ multiplex PCR was the method, and the copy in TCRdb shows in-frame clones only, minus some. The data contain over 90,000 clones, 80% of them seen just once; the ten biggest clones take up around 5.4%. The time point is: after dendritic cell vaccination, including at tumor progression/relapse. Here the sequenced sample was blood, taken after dendritic cell vaccination. The receptors originated from a human donor with glioblastoma.

The V call is TRBV29-1, the J call TRBJ2-3; TRBD2 agrees at 10 bases. V lost 1 base, J lost 2 bases, and 6 bases stayed unmatched. The CDR3 is 16 amino acids. CDR1 and CDR2 (germline): SQVTM, ANQGSEA. CDR3 protein: CSVEGSTSGTTDTQYF. In DNA form, the CDR3 reads TGCAGCGTTGAAGGATCTACTAGCGGGACCACAGATACGCAGTATTTT.

The chain links TRBV25-1 to TRBJ1-4, with no clear D. V lost 1 base, J lost 8 bases, and 8 bases lay in between. CDR3 length equals 13 residues. Germline CDR1 MGHDK, CDR2 SYGVNS. Here the CDR3 DNA reads TGTGCCAGCAGTGAATTAGCGGTGGAAAAACTGTTTTTT. Protein sequence: CASSELAVEKLFF.